In its sample, the clone carrying this T cell receptor beta chain was seen a few times. The data derive from a study of blood T cells in healthy people across ages. Germline-derived CDR1 and CDR2 are MNHEY and SVGAGI. The trim removed 6 bases at V and 3 bases at J, leaving 6 bases unmatched. The CDR3 extends over 15 amino acids. Using a J-beta primer mix together with a sample-barcoded 5' primer, a second PCR was run for about 6 to 12 cycles. TCRdb processed the 5' RACE reads anew with MiXCR; each CDR3 protein has one entry. The table lists approximately 900,000 distinct CDR3 sequences, about 48% of them singletons, with about an eighth in the top ten. Extractions gave at least 5 micrograms of total RNA per sample.

The rearrangement joins TRBV6-5 to TRBJ1-2, with 11 bases fitting TRBD1. The clonotype was recovered from a man aged 25 to 40 in good health. Sequenced sample: blood. For the CDR3, the DNA is TGTGCCAGCAGGAGGACAGGGGGCTCTCACTATGGCTACACCTTC. This translates into CASRRTGGSHYGYTF.